The present TCR beta chain was sequenced within a study of blood T cell repertoires in COVID-19. Study at large: COVID-19 samples collected from the United States, Italy and Spain covered acute and convalescent phases.

Method: immunoSEQ multiplex PCR; TCRdb's copy keeps in-frame clones and lacks some. The profile shows tens of thousands of clones, approximately 84% of them singletons. Germline V CDR1 and CDR2: MNHEY, SVGAGI. Trimming removed 7 bases from V and 0 bases from J; junction bases left unmatched: 6. This CDR3 comprises 15 residues. This rearrangement joins TRBV6-5 to TRBJ1-1; TRBD1 matches at 9 bases. This clonotype originated in a human donor in a cohort sampled during active COVID-19. Source material: peripheral blood. The CDR3 protein is CASITQGALNTEAFF. Here the CDR3 DNA reads TGTGCCAGCATTACACAGGGGGCCCTGAACACTGAAGCTTTCTTT.